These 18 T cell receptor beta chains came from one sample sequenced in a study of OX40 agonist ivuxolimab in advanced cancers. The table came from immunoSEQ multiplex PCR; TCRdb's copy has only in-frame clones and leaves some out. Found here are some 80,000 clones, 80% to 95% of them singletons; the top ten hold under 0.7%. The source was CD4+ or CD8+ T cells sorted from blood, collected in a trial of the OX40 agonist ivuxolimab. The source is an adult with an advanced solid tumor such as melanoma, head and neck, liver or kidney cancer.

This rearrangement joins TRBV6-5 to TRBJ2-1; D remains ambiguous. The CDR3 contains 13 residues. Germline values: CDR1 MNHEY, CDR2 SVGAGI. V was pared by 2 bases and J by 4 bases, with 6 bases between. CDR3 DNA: TGTGCCAGCAGTTACAGGGATTACAATGAGCAGTTCTTC. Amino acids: CASSYRDYNEQFF.

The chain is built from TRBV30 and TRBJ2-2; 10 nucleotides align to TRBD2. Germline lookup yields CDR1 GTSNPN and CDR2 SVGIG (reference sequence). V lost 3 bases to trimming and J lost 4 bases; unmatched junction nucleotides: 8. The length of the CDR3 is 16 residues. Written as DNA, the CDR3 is TGTGCCTGGAGCGAAGGCCAGCGGGGGGGCACCGGGGAGCTGTTTTTT. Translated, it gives CAWSEGQRGGTGELFF.

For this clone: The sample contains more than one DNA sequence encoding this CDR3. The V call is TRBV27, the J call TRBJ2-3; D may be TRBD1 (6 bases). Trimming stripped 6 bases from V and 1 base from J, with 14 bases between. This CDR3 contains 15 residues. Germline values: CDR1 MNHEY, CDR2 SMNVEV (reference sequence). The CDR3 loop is CASSRTGLGTDTQYF. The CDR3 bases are TGTGCCAGCAGCAGAACAGGGCTGGGCACAGATACGCAGTATTTT.

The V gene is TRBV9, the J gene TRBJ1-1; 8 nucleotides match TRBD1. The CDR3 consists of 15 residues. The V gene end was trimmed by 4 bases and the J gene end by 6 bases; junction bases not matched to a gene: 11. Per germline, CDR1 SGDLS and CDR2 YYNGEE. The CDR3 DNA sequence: TGTGCCAGCAGCTCAGCAGGGGGCGCCCCCGCTGAAGCTTTCTTT. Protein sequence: CASSSAGGAPAEAFF.

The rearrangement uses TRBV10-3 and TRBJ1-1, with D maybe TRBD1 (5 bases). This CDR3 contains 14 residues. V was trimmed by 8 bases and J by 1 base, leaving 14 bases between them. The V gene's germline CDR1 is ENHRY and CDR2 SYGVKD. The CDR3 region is CAIGPQQGNTEAFF. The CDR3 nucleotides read TGTGCCATCGGCCCCCAGCAGGGGAACACTGAAGCTTTCTTT.

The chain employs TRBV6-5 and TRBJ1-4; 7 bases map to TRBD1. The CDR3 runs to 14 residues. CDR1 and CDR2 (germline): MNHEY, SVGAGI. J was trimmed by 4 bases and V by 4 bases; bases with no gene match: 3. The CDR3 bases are TGTGCCAGCAGTTTGGGGACAGTTAATGAAAAACTGTTTTTT. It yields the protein CASSLGTVNEKLFF.

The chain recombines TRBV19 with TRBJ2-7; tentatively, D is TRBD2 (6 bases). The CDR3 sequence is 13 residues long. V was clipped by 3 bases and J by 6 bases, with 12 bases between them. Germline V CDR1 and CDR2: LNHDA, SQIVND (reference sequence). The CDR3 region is CASSMTMGGEQYF. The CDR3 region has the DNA TGTGCCAGTAGTATGACCATGGGGGGCGAGCAGTACTTC.

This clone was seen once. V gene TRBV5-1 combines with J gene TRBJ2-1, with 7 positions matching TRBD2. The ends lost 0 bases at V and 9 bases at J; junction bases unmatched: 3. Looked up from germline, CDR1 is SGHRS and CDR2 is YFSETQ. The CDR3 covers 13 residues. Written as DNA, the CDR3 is TGCGCCAGCAGCTTGGGGACTAGAAGTGAGCAGTTCTTC. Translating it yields CASSLGTRSEQFF.

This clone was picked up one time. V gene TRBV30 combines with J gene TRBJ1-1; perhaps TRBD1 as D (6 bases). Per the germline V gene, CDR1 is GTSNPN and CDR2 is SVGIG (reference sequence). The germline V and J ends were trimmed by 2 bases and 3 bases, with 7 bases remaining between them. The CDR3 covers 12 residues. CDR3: CAWSRTDTEAFF. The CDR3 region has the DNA TGTGCCTGGAGTAGGACAGACACTGAAGCTTTCTTT.

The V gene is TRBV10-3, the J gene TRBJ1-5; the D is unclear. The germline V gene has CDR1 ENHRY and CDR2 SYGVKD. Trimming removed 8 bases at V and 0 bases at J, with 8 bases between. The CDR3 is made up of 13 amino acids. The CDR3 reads CAIGQVSNQPQHF. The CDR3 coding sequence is TGTGCCATCGGCCAGGTTAGCAATCAGCCCCAGCATTTT.

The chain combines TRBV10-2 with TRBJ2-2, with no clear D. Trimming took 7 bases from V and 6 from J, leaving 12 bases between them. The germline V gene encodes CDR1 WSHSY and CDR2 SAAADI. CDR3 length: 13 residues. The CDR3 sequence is CASIVVASGELFF. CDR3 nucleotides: TGCGCCAGCATCGTCGTAGCTTCCGGGGAGCTGTTTTTT.

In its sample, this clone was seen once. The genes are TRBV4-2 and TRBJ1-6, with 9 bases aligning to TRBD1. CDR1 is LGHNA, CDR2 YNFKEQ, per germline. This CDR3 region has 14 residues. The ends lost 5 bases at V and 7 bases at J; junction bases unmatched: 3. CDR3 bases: TGTGCCAGCAGCTGGGACAGGGAGAATTCACCCCTCCACTTT. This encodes CASSWDRENSPLHF.

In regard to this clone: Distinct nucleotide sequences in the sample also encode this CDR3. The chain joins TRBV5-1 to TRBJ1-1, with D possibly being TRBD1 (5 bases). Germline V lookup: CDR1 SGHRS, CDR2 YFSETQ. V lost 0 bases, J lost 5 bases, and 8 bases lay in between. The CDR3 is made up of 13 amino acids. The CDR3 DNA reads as TGCGCCAGCAGCTTGGTGGGGGATACTGAAGCTTTCTTT. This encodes CASSLVGDTEAFF.

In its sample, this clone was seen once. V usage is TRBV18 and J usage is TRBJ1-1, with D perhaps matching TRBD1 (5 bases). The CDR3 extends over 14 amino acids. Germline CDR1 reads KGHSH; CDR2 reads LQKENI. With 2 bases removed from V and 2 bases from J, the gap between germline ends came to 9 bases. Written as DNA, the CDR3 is TGTGCCAGCTCACCAAGCCAGGGAAACACTGAAGCTTTCTTT. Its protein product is CASSPSQGNTEAFF. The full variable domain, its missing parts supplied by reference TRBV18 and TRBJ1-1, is NAGVMQNPRHLVRRRGQEARLRCSPMKGHSHVYWYRQLPEEGLKFMVYLQKENIIDESGMPKERFSAEFPKEGPSILRIQQVVRGDSAAYFCASSPSQGNTEAFFGQGTRLTVV.

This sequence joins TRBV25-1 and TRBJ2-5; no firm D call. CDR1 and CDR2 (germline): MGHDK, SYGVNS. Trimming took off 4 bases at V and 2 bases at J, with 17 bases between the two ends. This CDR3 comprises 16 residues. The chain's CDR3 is CASSVVAGGFQETQYF. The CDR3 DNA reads TGTGCCAGCAGTGTGGTGGCAGGTGGATTTCAAGAGACCCAGTACTTC.

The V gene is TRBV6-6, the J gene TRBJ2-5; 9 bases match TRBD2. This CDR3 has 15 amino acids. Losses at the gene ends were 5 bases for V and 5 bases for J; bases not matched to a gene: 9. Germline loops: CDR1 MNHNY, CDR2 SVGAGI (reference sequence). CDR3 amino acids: CASSASGGRGETQYF. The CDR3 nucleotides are TGTGCCAGCAGTGCAAGCGGGGGGAGGGGGGAGACCCAGTACTTC.

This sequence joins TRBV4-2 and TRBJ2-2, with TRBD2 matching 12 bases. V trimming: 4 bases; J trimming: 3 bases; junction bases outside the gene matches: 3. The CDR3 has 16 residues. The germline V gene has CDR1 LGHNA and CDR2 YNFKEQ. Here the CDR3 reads CASSLRLAGDTGELFF. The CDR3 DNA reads TGTGCCAGCAGCCTCCGACTAGCGGGAGACACCGGGGAGCTGTTTTTT.

The CDR3 loop is CATSRDRGIYGYTF. CDR3 in DNA: TGTGCCACCAGCAGAGATAGGGGTATCTATGGCTACACCTTC. The V call is TRBV15, the J call TRBJ1-2; a weak D match, TRBD1 (5 bases). The CDR3 consists of 14 residues. Germline V CDR1 and CDR2: LNHNV, YYDKDF (reference sequence). V was pared by 0 bases and J by 4 bases, with 9 bases between.